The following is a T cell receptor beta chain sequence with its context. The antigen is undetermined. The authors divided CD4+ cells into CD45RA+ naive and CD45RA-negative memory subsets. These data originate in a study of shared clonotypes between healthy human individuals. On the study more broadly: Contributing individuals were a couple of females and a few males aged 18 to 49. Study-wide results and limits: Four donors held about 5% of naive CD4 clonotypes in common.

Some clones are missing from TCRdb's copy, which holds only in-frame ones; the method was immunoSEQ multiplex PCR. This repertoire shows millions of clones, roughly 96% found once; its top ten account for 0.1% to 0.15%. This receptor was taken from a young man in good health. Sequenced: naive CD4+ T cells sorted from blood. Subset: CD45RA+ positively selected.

The CDR3 here is CASARISGANVLTF. The CDR3 bases are TGTGCCAGCGCCAGGATATCGGGGGCCAACGTCCTGACTTTC. The rearrangement uses TRBV11-2 and TRBJ2-6; no reliable D call. Germline V gene lookup returns CDR1 SGHAT and CDR2 FQNNGV. The CDR3 length is 14 residues. Trimming stripped 8 bases from V and 4 bases from J, with 12 bases between.